The rows below give T cell receptor beta chains drawn from one sample of a study of regulatory T cells in long-lasting Graves disease. TCRdb passed the multiplex PCR reads through MiXCR, listing each CDR3 protein once. Among some 440,000 distinct CDR3 sequences listed, less than 25% were seen once. Sequenced material: peripheral blood mononuclear cells (PBMCs), taken when the disease was refractory, from a patient treated with antithyroid drugs. The source is a female donor with Graves disease. CDR3s include the opening cysteine and the closing phenylalanine or tryptophan. The order of the fields is J gene, V gene, clone size, D gene, CDR3 length, CDR3 protein, CDR3 DNA. A D gene is named only where the DNA matches it firmly. Not all rows give a size; the values are once, few, many and, for expanded clones, a class.

J gene: TRBJ2-7; V gene: TRBV7-9; clone size: few; D gene: .; CDR3 length: 14; CDR3 protein: CASSFRPDSYEQYF; CDR3 DNA: TGTGCCAGCAGCTTCCGCCCTGACTCCTACGAGCAGTACTTC
J gene: TRBJ2-6; V gene: TRBV28; clone size: many; D gene: .; CDR3 length: 19; CDR3 protein: CASSRDEKARLTGANVLTF; CDR3 DNA: TGTGCCAGCAGCCGGGACGAGAAAGCCCGGCTTACTGGGGCCAACGTCCTGACTTTC
J gene: TRBJ2-7; V gene: TRBV20-1; clone size: .; D gene: .; CDR3 length: 14; CDR3 protein: CSALGGGTTYEQHF; CDR3 DNA: TGCAGTGCGTTGGGGGGAGGCACAACCTACGAGCAGCACTTC
J gene: TRBJ2-7; V gene: TRBV28; clone size: many; D gene: .; CDR3 length: 15; CDR3 protein: CASTGAVHKFYEQYF; CDR3 DNA: TGTGCCAGCACTGGGGCGGTCCACAAATTCTACGAGCAGTACTTC
J gene: TRBJ2-1; V gene: TRBV11-2; clone size: many; D gene: .; CDR3 length: 12; CDR3 protein: CASSLTSVEQFF; CDR3 DNA: TGTGCCAGCAGCCTGACGTCGGTTGAGCAGTTCTTC
J gene: TRBJ1-5; V gene: TRBV19; clone size: .; D gene: TRBD1; CDR3 length: 18; CDR3 protein: CASRSRDRGPLSNQPQHF; CDR3 DNA: TGTGCCAGTAGGAGCCGGGACAGGGGTCCTCTTAGCAATCAGCCCCAGCATTTT
J gene: TRBJ2-7; V gene: TRBV5-6; clone size: many; D gene: TRBD2; CDR3 length: 15; CDR3 protein: CASSARLAGEDGQYF; CDR3 DNA: TGTGCCAGCAGCGCGAGACTAGCGGGAGAAGACGGGCAGTACTTC
J gene: TRBJ2-4; V gene: TRBV7-9; clone size: many; D gene: TRBD2; CDR3 length: 18; CDR3 protein: CASSSPTSGGLAKNIQYF; CDR3 DNA: TGTGCCAGCAGCTCTCCGACTAGCGGGGGTCTAGCCAAAAACATTCAGTACTTC
J gene: TRBJ2-5; V gene: TRBV6-1; clone size: few; D gene: TRBD2; CDR3 length: 17; CDR3 protein: CASGSFSGRAFGETQYF; CDR3 DNA: TGTGCCAGCGGCTCCTTTAGCGGGAGGGCCTTTGGAGAGACCCAGTACTTC
J gene: TRBJ2-7; V gene: TRBV7-6; clone size: many; D gene: .; CDR3 length: 14; CDR3 protein: CASSPEGPGDEQYF; CDR3 DNA: TGTGCCAGCAGCCCGGAAGGACCCGGGGACGAGCAGTACTTC
J gene: TRBJ1-5; V gene: TRBV2; clone size: few; D gene: TRBD1; CDR3 length: 12; CDR3 protein: CASTTGNQPQHF; CDR3 DNA: TGTGCCAGCACGACAGGGAATCAGCCCCAGCATTTT
J gene: TRBJ1-1; V gene: TRBV6-5; clone size: .; D gene: .; CDR3 length: 15; CDR3 protein: CASRYSPNSNTEAFF; CDR3 DNA: TGTGCCAGCAGGTACTCACCGAACTCCAACACTGAAGCTTTCTTT
J gene: TRBJ2-7; V gene: TRBV5-4; clone size: .; D gene: TRBD2; CDR3 length: 14; CDR3 protein: CASSFGAGVYEQYF; CDR3 DNA: TGTGCCAGCAGCTTTGGAGCGGGAGTCTACGAGCAGTACTTC
J gene: TRBJ1-2; V gene: TRBV3-1; clone size: many; D gene: .; CDR3 length: 15; CDR3 protein: CASSQESGANYGYTF; CDR3 DNA: TGTGCCAGCAGCCAAGAGAGTGGTGCTAACTATGGCTACACCTTC
J gene: TRBJ2-1; V gene: TRBV2; clone size: .; D gene: TRBD2; CDR3 length: 16; CDR3 protein: CASSYSASGGMNEQFF; CDR3 DNA: TGTGCCAGCAGTTACTCGGCTAGCGGGGGGATGAATGAGCAGTTCTTC
J gene: TRBJ2-3; V gene: TRBV3-1; clone size: .; D gene: .; CDR3 length: 12; CDR3 protein: CASSQERSAQYF; CDR3 DNA: TGTGCCAGCAGCCAAGAGAGGTCGGCGCAGTATTTT
J gene: TRBJ2-7; V gene: TRBV12-3/TRBV12-4; clone size: many; D gene: .; CDR3 length: 13; CDR3 protein: CASSRGAQNEQYF; CDR3 DNA: TGTGCCAGCAGCCGAGGGGCCCAAAACGAGCAGTACTTC
J gene: TRBJ1-2; V gene: TRBV19; clone size: .; D gene: TRBD1; CDR3 length: 13; CDR3 protein: CATTEGARGGYTF; CDR3 DNA: TGTGCCACTACAGAGGGGGCGCGCGGTGGCTACACCTTC
J gene: TRBJ2-7; V gene: TRBV19; clone size: few; D gene: TRBD1; CDR3 length: 15; CDR3 protein: CASSIPPHRGNEQYF; CDR3 DNA: TGTGCCAGTAGTATCCCACCTCACAGGGGAAACGAGCAGTACTTC
J gene: TRBJ1-2; V gene: TRBV30; clone size: many; D gene: .; CDR3 length: 16; CDR3 protein: CAWSGGTFSTLHGYTF; CDR3 DNA: TGTGCCTGGAGTGGCGGGACCTTCTCTACCTTACATGGCTACACCTTC
J gene: TRBJ2-7; V gene: TRBV7-9; clone size: many; D gene: .; CDR3 length: 15; CDR3 protein: CASSPEGKGFYEQYF; CDR3 DNA: TGTGCCAGCAGCCCCGAGGGGAAGGGGTTCTACGAGCAGTACTTC
J gene: TRBJ1-5; V gene: TRBV2; clone size: many; D gene: .; CDR3 length: 15; CDR3 protein: CASSEALSVRQPQHF; CDR3 DNA: TGTGCCAGCAGTGAAGCGCTTTCGGTACGTCAGCCCCAGCATTTT
J gene: TRBJ1-4; V gene: TRBV28; clone size: .; D gene: .; CDR3 length: 14; CDR3 protein: CASSSTGSREKLFF; CDR3 DNA: TGTGCCAGCAGCTCAACAGGGTCGCGTGAAAAACTGTTTTTT
J gene: TRBJ2-2; V gene: TRBV3-1; clone size: .; D gene: .; CDR3 length: 21; CDR3 protein: CASSQAPLARAKVGPSGELFF; CDR3 DNA: TGTGCCAGCAGCCAAGCCCCGCTAGCACGGGCCAAGGTGGGACCAAGCGGGGAGCTGTTTTTT
J gene: TRBJ2-1; V gene: TRBV25-1; clone size: few; D gene: TRBD1; CDR3 length: 15; CDR3 protein: CASSPGTGDYNEQFF; CDR3 DNA: TGTGCCAGCTCCCCCGGGACAGGAGACTACAATGAGCAGTTCTTC
J gene: TRBJ2-2; V gene: TRBV6-9; clone size: .; D gene: TRBD2; CDR3 length: 18; CDR3 protein: CASSYSPASGSSTGELFF; CDR3 DNA: TGTGCCAGCAGTTACTCTCCGGCTAGCGGGAGTTCAACCGGGGAGCTGTTTTTT
J gene: TRBJ2-2; V gene: TRBV20-1; clone size: once; D gene: TRBD2; CDR3 length: 16; CDR3 protein: CSARDIASGRGGELFF; CDR3 DNA: TGCAGTGCTAGAGATATCGCGAGCGGGAGGGGAGGGGAGCTGTTTTTT
J gene: TRBJ1-4; V gene: TRBV12-3/TRBV12-4; clone size: many; D gene: .; CDR3 length: 14; CDR3 protein: CASSPGTSDEKLFF; CDR3 DNA: TGTGCCAGCAGTCCCGGGACATCGGATGAAAAACTGTTTTTT
J gene: TRBJ2-7; V gene: TRBV6-1; clone size: many; D gene: .; CDR3 length: 18; CDR3 protein: CASSRTRITGSSSYEQYF; CDR3 DNA: TGTGCCAGCAGTCGCACCCGAATTACAGGGTCGAGCTCCTACGAGCAGTACTTC
J gene: TRBJ1-5; V gene: TRBV28; clone size: many; D gene: .; CDR3 length: 16; CDR3 protein: CASSLRQALSNQPQHF; CDR3 DNA: TGTGCCAGCAGTTTACGTCAGGCCCTAAGCAATCAGCCCCAGCATTTT
J gene: TRBJ2-5; V gene: TRBV30; clone size: .; D gene: .; CDR3 length: 13; CDR3 protein: CARTQDRGETQYF; CDR3 DNA: TGTGCCCGGACCCAGGACCGAGGAGAGACCCAGTACTTC
J gene: TRBJ2-7; V gene: TRBV6-5; clone size: many; D gene: TRBD2; CDR3 length: 15; CDR3 protein: CASSYQLAGTYEQYF; CDR3 DNA: TGTGCCAGCAGTTACCAACTAGCGGGAACCTACGAGCAGTACTTC
J gene: TRBJ1-4; V gene: TRBV30; clone size: .; D gene: .; CDR3 length: 15; CDR3 protein: CAWSKNREVNEKLFF; CDR3 DNA: TGTGCCTGGAGTAAGAACAGGGAGGTTAATGAAAAACTGTTTTTT
J gene: TRBJ1-1; V gene: TRBV5-1; clone size: once; D gene: .; CDR3 length: 15; CDR3 protein: CASSLGAGVKTEAFF; CDR3 DNA: TGCGCCAGCAGCCTGGGGGCAGGGGTGAAGACTGAAGCTTTCTTT
J gene: TRBJ2-5; V gene: TRBV6-1; clone size: many; D gene: .; CDR3 length: 11; CDR3 protein: CASSDVQTQYF; CDR3 DNA: TGTGCCAGCAGTGATGTGCAGACCCAGTACTTC
J gene: TRBJ2-7; V gene: TRBV7-9; clone size: many; D gene: TRBD2; CDR3 length: 14; CDR3 protein: CASSPGLAEYEQYF; CDR3 DNA: TGTGCCAGCAGCCCGGGACTAGCGGAATACGAGCAGTACTTC
J gene: TRBJ2-1; V gene: TRBV6-1; clone size: once; D gene: TRBD2; CDR3 length: 15; CDR3 protein: CASSLNGRAAGEQFF; CDR3 DNA: TGTGCCAGCAGCTTAAACGGGAGGGCCGCGGGTGAGCAGTTCTTC
J gene: TRBJ2-7; V gene: TRBV6-2/TRBV6-3; clone size: many; D gene: .; CDR3 length: 16; CDR3 protein: CASSYSLADRRFEQYF; CDR3 DNA: TGTGCCAGCAGTTACTCGCTAGCGGACAGAAGATTCGAGCAGTACTTC
J gene: TRBJ2-7; V gene: TRBV30; clone size: .; D gene: TRBD2; CDR3 length: 12; CDR3 protein: CAWGDYSDEQYF; CDR3 DNA: TGTGCCTGGGGGGACTACTCCGACGAGCAGTACTTC
J gene: TRBJ2-3; V gene: TRBV7-9; clone size: .; D gene: .; CDR3 length: 16; CDR3 protein: CASSQETRDGADTQYF; CDR3 DNA: TGTGCCAGCAGCCAAGAGACTCGGGACGGCGCAGATACGCAGTATTTT
J gene: TRBJ1-2; V gene: TRBV5-1; clone size: .; D gene: TRBD1; CDR3 length: 15; CDR3 protein: CASSGGQTPPYGYTF; CDR3 DNA: TGCGCCAGCAGCGGGGGACAGACGCCCCCATATGGCTACACCTTC
J gene: TRBJ2-7; V gene: TRBV20-1; clone size: .; D gene: TRBD1; CDR3 length: 15; CDR3 protein: CSARGDRTGTYEQYF; CDR3 DNA: TGCAGTGCTAGAGGGGACCGGACAGGGACCTACGAGCAGTACTTC
J gene: TRBJ2-7; V gene: TRBV29-1; clone size: many; D gene: .; CDR3 length: 11; CDR3 protein: CSVRLVREQYF; CDR3 DNA: TGCAGCGTTCGTTTGGTACGGGAGCAGTACTTC